This TCR beta chain was captured by sequencing in a study of read filtering for tumor transcriptome and immune sequencing. The trim removed 6 bases at V and 3 bases at J, leaving 9 bases unmatched. From germline, CDR1 is DFQATT and CDR2 SNEGSKA (reference sequence). The CDR3 runs to 14 residues. The library was built from roughly 400 ng RNA with molecular barcoded adaptors for alpha/delta and beta/gamma chains. TCRdb reanalysed the reads using MiXCR and keeps one entry per CDR3 protein. There are under 50,000 distinct CDR3 sequences in the sample; roughly 15% occur only once, and less than 35% lies in the top ten. The study's findings and limits: Sorted CD138-negative bone marrow cells were not purified T cells.

This clonotype was seen many times. The target antigen is unknown. The sequence was collected from a donor aged 40 or older with multiple myeloma. Sequenced sample: a population of CD138-negative cells sorted from bone marrow. The chain is built from TRBV20-1 and TRBJ1-2, with TRBD1 matching over 8 bases. CDR3 coding DNA: TGCAGTGCCGCGGGGCAGGGGGCTTACTATGGCTACACCTTC. This translates into CSAAGQGAYYGYTF.